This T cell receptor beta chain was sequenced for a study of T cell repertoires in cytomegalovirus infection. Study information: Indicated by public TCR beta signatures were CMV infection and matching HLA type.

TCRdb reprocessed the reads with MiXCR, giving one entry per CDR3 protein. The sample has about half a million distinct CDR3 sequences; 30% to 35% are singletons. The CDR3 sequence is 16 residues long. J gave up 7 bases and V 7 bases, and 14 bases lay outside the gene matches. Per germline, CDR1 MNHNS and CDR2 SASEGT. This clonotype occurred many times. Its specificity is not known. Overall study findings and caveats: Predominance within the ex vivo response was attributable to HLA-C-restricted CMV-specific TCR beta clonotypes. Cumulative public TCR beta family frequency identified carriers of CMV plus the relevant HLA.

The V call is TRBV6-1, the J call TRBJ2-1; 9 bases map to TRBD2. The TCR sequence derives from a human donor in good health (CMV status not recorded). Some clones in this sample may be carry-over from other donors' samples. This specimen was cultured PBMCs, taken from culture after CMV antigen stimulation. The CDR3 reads CASNKDSGRGRNEQFF. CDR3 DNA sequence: TGTGCCAGCAATAAAGATAGCGGGAGAGGGAGGAATGAGCAGTTCTTC.